Each of the 21 T cell receptor beta chains below was sequenced from the same sample in a study of early T cells in non-severe SARS-CoV-2 infection. TCRdb redid the calling of the 5' RACE reads with MiXCR, one entry per CDR3 protein. The sample holds approximately 42,000 distinct CDR3 sequences; 7% to 7.5% are singletons and the top ten take under 5%. The specimen sequenced was whole blood. These receptors were collected from an adult who was a healthcare worker with PCR-confirmed SARS-CoV-2 infection or an uninfected control (not recorded which).

This clonotype was observed a few times. This chain joins TRBV11-2 and TRBJ2-1; 7 bases are a match to TRBD1. The trim removed 3 bases at V and 8 bases at J, leaving 7 bases unmatched. Looked up from germline, CDR1 is SGHAT and CDR2 is FQNNGV. The CDR3 extends over 14 amino acids. The CDR3 DNA reads TGTGCCAGCAGCTTGGGACAGACCTGGGATGAGCAGTTCTTC. Its translation: CASSLGQTWDEQFF.

This clonotype came up many times. This chain links TRBV4-2 with TRBJ1-4; 10 bases align to TRBD1. The ends lost 0 bases at V and 6 bases at J; junction bases unmatched: 1. The CDR3 runs 15 residues. From germline, CDR1 is LGHNA and CDR2 YNFKEQ. The CDR3 region has the DNA TGTGCCAGCAGCCAAGATGGACAGGGGGATGAAAAACTGTTTTTT. Its translation: CASSQDGQGDEKLFF.

This clonotype was found many times. The CDR3 sequence: CASSLETGARSNQPQHF. CDR3 DNA: TGTGCCAGCAGCTTGGAGACAGGGGCGAGGAGCAATCAGCCCCAGCATTTT. The V and J genes are TRBV5-8 and TRBJ1-5; 8 bases map to TRBD1. The CDR3 spans 17 residues. J lost 1 base, V lost 0 bases, and 6 bases had no gene match. CDR1 and CDR2 from the germline V gene are SGHTS and YDEGEE.

This clonotype was counted a few times. Here the CDR3 reads CASSLAGRASGNTIYF. CDR3 in DNA: TGTGCCAGCAGCTTAGCGGGCAGGGCATCTGGAAACACCATATATTTT. The genes are TRBV7-6 and TRBJ1-3; D might be TRBD1 (5 bases). CDR3 size: 16 residues. The ends were cut back, 0 bases at V and 1 base at J, with 10 bases in the middle. Germline V gene sequence: CDR1 SGHVS, CDR2 FNYEAQ.

The gene calls are TRBV6-5 and TRBJ2-5; 10 bases line up with TRBD1. Germline V CDR1 and CDR2: MNHEY, SVGAGI. This CDR3 is built from 15 residues. The V gene end was trimmed by 8 bases and the J gene end by 5 bases; junction bases not matched to a gene: 11. CDR3: CASGPGTGDLETQYF. In nucleotides, the CDR3 is TGTGCCAGCGGACCCGGGACAGGGGATTTGGAGACCCAGTACTTC.

This clonotype appeared a few times. This rearrangement joins TRBV6-2 or TRBV6-3 to TRBJ2-3, with D perhaps TRBD1 (6 bases). This CDR3 comprises 16 residues. V gave up 5 bases and J gave up 0 bases, with 15 bases separating them. CDR1 is MNHEY, CDR2 SVGEGT, per germline. CDR3 residues: CASSTFQGTSTDTQYF. CDR3 coding DNA: TGTGCCAGCAGTACTTTCCAGGGGACAAGCACAGATACGCAGTATTTT.

This clonotype appeared many times. Since the CDR3 does not end with the conserved phenylalanine or tryptophan, this likely comes from a read error. Because the CDR3's place on the DNA is in doubt, the DNA is left out and the CDR3 is given as listed by TCRdb. The CDR3 loop reads CASSSGSL. This rearrangement joins TRBV7-9 to TRBJ1-2. The CDR3 is 8 residues long, counting both termini. The germline V gene encodes CDR1 SEHNR and CDR2 FQNEAQ (reference sequence).

This clonotype has at least ten counts. The chain employs TRBV7-8 and TRBJ2-2; D may be TRBD1 (5 bases). This CDR3 contains 16 residues. CDR1 SGHVS and CDR2 FQNEAQ come from the germline V gene. V gave up 5 bases and J gave up 6 bases, with 19 bases separating them. The CDR3 loop reads CASSRLAGLVAGELFF. As DNA, the CDR3 is TGTGCCAGCAGCCGGTTGGCAGGGCTGGTTGCCGGGGAGCTGTTTTTT.

This clonotype was counted a few times. V is TRBV5-6 and J is TRBJ2-1; D might be TRBD1 (5 bases). CDR3 length: 15 amino acids. Germline CDR1 is SGHDT and CDR2 is YYEEEE. V gave up 0 bases and J gave up 5 bases, with 12 bases separating them. Written as DNA, the CDR3 is TGTGCCAGCAGCTTGGTTGGACAACTAAACAATGAGCAGTTCTTC. Protein product: CASSLVGQLNNEQFF.

In this sample, this clonotype turned up a few times. The genes are TRBV7-8 and TRBJ1-2; the D is unclear. Trimming left V 4 bases short and J 10 bases short, with 10 bases between. CDR1 and CDR2 from the germline V gene are SGHVS and FQNEAQ. CDR3 length: 11 residues. CDR3 residues: CASSSTFFYTF. The CDR3 nucleotides read TGTGCCAGCAGCTCCACCTTTTTCTACACCTTC.

In its sample, this clonotype was seen many times. The gene calls are TRBV11-2 and TRBJ2-2; 9 nucleotides line up with TRBD1. CDR3 length equals 15 residues. Germline V CDR1 and CDR2: SGHAT, FQNNGV. The V gene end was trimmed by 6 bases and the J gene end by 7 bases; junction bases not matched to a gene: 9. The CDR3 here is CASRPNTGGLGELFF. CDR3 bases: TGTGCCAGCAGACCTAACACAGGGGGCCTCGGGGAGCTGTTTTTT.

The chain is built from TRBV6-2 or TRBV6-3 and TRBJ2-7, with TRBD2 as a possible D gene (5 bases). Germline values: CDR1 MNHEY, CDR2 SVGEGT. The CDR3 spans 12 residues. V gave up 6 bases and J gave up 2 bases, with 8 bases separating them. CDR3 loop: CASSRTPYEQYF. The CDR3 DNA reads TGTGCCAGCAGCAGGACTCCCTACGAGCAGTACTTC.

This clonotype was seen at least ten times. The chain recombines TRBV6-5 with TRBJ1-2; unclear D gene. Germline V lookup: CDR1 MNHEY, CDR2 SVGAGI. Between the trimmed V and J ends, which lost 2 bases and 2 bases, there was a span of 9 bases. This CDR3 contains 14 residues. The chain's CDR3 is CASSYDGSNYGYTF. CDR3 nucleotides: TGTGCCAGCAGTTACGACGGATCAAACTATGGCTACACCTTC.

This clonotype was observed at least ten times. The chain employs TRBV4-2 and TRBJ1-6; no firm D call. CDR1 LGHNA and CDR2 YNFKEQ come from the germline V gene. Deletions cut 4 bases from V and 7 bases from J, with 14 bases between. CDR3 length: 15 amino acids. The CDR3 bases are TGTGCCAGCAGCCTGCCCGCTACGGGGAATTCACCCCTCCACTTT. Translating gives CASSLPATGNSPLHF.

This clonotype has at least ten counts. The DNA for the CDR3 is TGCGCCAGCAGCCAAGGCACAGCCGCTAACTATGGCTACACCTTC. It is translated as CASSQGTAANYGYTF. The chain uses TRBV4-1 and TRBJ1-2; D call uncertain. The CDR3 consists of 15 residues. Trimming cost V 1 base and J 0 bases, with 9 bases left between them. Germline CDR1 is MGHRA and CDR2 is YSYEKL.

This chain connects TRBV2 to TRBJ1-2; 10 bases map to TRBD1. Germline-derived CDR1 and CDR2 are SNHLY and FYNNEI. V lost 6 bases and J lost 4; bases outside the gene matches: 17. This CDR3 comprises 18 residues. Written as DNA, the CDR3 is TGTGCCAGCAGCGGAGCAAGAGACAGGGGGCGCAGTGGCTATGGCTACACCTTC. This translates into CASSGARDRGRSGYGYTF.

This clonotype was counted ten times or more. J is TRBJ2-5 and V is TRBV5-1, with D uncertain. The CDR3 sequence is 15 residues long. Trimming removed 0 bases at V and 2 bases at J, with 11 bases between. From germline, CDR1 is SGHRS and CDR2 YFSETQ. CDR3 region: CASSLEVSTQETQYF. DNA for the CDR3: TGCGCCAGCAGCTTGGAGGTCAGCACTCAAGAGACCCAGTACTTC. The full variable domain, its missing parts supplied by reference TRBV5-1 and TRBJ2-5, is KAGVTQTPRYLIKTRGQQVTLSCSPISGHRSVSWYQQTPGQGLQFLFEYFSETQRNKGNFPGRFSGRQFSNSRSEMNVSTLELGDSALYLCASSLEVSTQETQYFGPGTRLLVL.

This clonotype was recorded a few times. The J gene is TRBJ1-1, the V gene TRBV10-2, with D maybe TRBD1 (5 bases). This CDR3 is 14 amino acids long. Germline-derived CDR1 and CDR2 are WSHSY and SAAADI. V was pared by 2 bases and J by 5 bases, with 12 bases between. Written as DNA, the CDR3 is TGCGCCAGCAGTGAGGGTGGATGGGGGACTGAAGCTTTCTTT. Its protein is CASSEGGWGTEAFF.

J is TRBJ1-2 and V is TRBV9, with no clear D. There are 13 residues in the CDR3. Germline CDR1 and CDR2: SGDLS and YYNGEE. Deletions cut 0 bases from V and 0 bases from J, with 3 bases between. The CDR3 DNA is TGTGCCAGCAGCGTAGGGGCTAACTATGGCTACACCTTC. Amino acids: CASSVGANYGYTF.

This clonotype was seen only a few times. V is TRBV6-4 and J is TRBJ2-3, with 7 bases matching TRBD2. J gave up 0 bases and V 4 bases, and 4 bases lay outside the gene matches. The CDR3 covers 15 residues. From germline, CDR1 is MRHNA and CDR2 SNTAGT. The CDR3 here is CASSAEAGSTDTQYF. Written as DNA, the CDR3 is TGTGCCAGCAGTGCCGAAGCGGGGAGCACAGATACGCAGTATTTT.

This clonotype was detected many times. J is TRBJ1-1 and V is TRBV15; D is perhaps TRBD1 (5 bases). The CDR3 is 14 amino acids. The germline CDR1 and CDR2 sequences are LNHNV and YYDKDF (reference sequence). Trimming left V 4 bases short and J 0 bases short, with 9 bases between. The CDR3 nucleotides are TGTGCCACCAGCACAGACAGCATGAACACTGAAGCTTTCTTT. This sequence encodes CATSTDSMNTEAFF.